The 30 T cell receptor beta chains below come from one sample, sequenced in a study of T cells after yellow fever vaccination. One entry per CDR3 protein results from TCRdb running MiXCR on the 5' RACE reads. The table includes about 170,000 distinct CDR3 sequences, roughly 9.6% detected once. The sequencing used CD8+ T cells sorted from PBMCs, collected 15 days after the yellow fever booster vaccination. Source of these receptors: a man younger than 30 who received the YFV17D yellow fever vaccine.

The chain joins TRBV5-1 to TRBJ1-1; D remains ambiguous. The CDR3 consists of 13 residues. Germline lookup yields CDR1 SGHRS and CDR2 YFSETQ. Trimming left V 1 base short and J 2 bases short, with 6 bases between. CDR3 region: CASSLWANTEAFF. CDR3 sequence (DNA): TGCGCCAGCAGCTTGTGGGCCAACACTGAAGCTTTCTTT.

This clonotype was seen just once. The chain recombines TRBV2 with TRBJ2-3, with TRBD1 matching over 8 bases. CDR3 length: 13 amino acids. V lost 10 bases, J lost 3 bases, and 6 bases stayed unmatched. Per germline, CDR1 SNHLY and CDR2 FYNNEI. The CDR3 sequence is CAKKDRATDTQYF. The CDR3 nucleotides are TGTGCCAAAAAGGACAGGGCTACAGATACGCAGTATTTT. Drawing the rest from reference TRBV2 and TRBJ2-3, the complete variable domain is EPEVTQTPSHQVTQMGQEVILRCVPISNHLYFYWYRQILGQKVEFLVSFYNNEISEKSEIFDDQFSVERPDGSNFTLKIRSTKLEDSAMYFCAKKDRATDTQYFGPGTRLTVL.

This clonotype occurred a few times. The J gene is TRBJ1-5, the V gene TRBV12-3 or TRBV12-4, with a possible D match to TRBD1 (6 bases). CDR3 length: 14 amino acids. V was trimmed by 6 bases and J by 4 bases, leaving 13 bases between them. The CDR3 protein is CASRSAGENQPQHF. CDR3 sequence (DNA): TGTGCCAGCAGATCAGCAGGGGAGAATCAGCCCCAGCATTTT.

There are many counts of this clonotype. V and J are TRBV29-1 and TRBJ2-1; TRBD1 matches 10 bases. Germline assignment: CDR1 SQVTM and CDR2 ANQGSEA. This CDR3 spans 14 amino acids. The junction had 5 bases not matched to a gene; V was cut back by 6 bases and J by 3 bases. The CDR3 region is CSVEGQGYYNEQFF. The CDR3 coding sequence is TGCAGCGTGGAGGGACAGGGGTACTACAATGAGCAGTTCTTC.

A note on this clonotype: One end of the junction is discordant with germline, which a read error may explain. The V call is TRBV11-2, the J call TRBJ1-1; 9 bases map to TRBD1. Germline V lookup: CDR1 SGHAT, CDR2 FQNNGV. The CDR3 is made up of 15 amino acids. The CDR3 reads CDSSPFRTGVTEAFF. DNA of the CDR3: TGTGACAGCAGTCCCTTTAGGACAGGGGTGACTGAAGCTTTCTTT.

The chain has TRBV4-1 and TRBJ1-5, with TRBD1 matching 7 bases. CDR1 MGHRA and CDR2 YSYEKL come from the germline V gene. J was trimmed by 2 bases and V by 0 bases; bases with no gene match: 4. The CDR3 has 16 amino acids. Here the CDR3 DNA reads TGCGCCAGCAGCCAAGAGCAGGGACAGCGCAATCAGCCCCAGCATTTT. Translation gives CASSQEQGQRNQPQHF.

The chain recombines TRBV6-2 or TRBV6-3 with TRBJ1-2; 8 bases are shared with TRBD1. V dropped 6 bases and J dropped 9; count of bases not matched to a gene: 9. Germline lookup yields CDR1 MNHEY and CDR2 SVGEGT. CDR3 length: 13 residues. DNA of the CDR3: TGTGCCAGCAGCGCCCGGACAGGGTCAAGCTACACCTTC. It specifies CASSARTGSSYTF.

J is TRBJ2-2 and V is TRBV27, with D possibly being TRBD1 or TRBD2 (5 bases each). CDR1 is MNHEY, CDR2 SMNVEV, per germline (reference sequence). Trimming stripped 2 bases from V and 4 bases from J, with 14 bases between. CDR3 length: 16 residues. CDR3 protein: CASSLGQGVPTGELFF. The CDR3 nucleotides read TGTGCCAGCAGTTTAGGGCAGGGAGTCCCCACCGGGGAGCTGTTTTTT.

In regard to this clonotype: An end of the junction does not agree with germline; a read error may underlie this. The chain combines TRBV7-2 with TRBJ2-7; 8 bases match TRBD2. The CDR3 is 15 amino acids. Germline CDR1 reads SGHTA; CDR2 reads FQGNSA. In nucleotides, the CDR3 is TGTGCCAGCAGCCCGTCGGGCCAGCGGGGGACTCTAGGGGACTTC. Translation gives CASSPSGQRGTLGDF.

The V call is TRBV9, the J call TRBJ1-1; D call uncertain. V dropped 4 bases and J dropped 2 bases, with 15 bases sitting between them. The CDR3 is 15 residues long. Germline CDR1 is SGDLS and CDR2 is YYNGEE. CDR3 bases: TGTGCCAGCAGCCTGCGAGAAGCCGTAAACACTGAAGCTTTCTTT. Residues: CASSLREAVNTEAFF.

This chain's CDR3 is CASSLWASGGSHTGELFF. CDR3 nucleotide sequence: TGCGCCAGCAGCCTTTGGGCTAGCGGGGGCAGTCACACCGGGGAGCTGTTTTTT. J is TRBJ2-2 and V is TRBV4-1, with 10 positions matching TRBD2. CDR3 length: 18 residues. V was clipped by 4 bases and J by 3 bases; unmatched bases: 11. Germline lookup yields CDR1 MGHRA and CDR2 YSYEKL.

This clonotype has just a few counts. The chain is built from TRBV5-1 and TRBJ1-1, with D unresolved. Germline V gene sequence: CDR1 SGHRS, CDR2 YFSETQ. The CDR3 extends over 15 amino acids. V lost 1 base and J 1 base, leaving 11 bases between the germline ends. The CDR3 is CASSLTNAGNTEAFF. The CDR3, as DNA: TGCGCCAGCAGCTTGACCAACGCGGGGAACACTGAAGCTTTCTTT.

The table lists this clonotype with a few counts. CDR3 protein: CASSWGQGLFYEQYV. The CDR3 DNA reads TGTGCCAGCAGCTGGGGACAGGGGTTATTTTACGAGCAGTACGTC. The J gene is TRBJ2-7, the V gene TRBV7-9, with 10 bases fitting TRBD1. The CDR3 extends over 15 amino acids. J was trimmed by 4 bases and V by 4 bases; bases with no gene match: 7. Germline V gives CDR1 SEHNR, CDR2 FQNEAQ (reference sequence).

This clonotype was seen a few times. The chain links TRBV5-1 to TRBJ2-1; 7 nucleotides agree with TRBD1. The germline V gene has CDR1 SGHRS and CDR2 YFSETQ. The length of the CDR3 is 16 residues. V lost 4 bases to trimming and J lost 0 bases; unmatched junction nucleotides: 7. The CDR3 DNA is TGCGCCAGCAGCCAGGGACAGACTTACTCCTACAATGAGCAGTTCTTC. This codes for CASSQGQTYSYNEQFF.

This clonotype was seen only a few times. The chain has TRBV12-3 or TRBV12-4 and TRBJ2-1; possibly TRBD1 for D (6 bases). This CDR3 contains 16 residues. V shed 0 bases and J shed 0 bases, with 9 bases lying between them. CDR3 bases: TGTGCCAGCAGTTTAGCGCACAGGGCCTCCTACAATGAGCAGTTCTTC. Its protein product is CASSLAHRASYNEQFF.

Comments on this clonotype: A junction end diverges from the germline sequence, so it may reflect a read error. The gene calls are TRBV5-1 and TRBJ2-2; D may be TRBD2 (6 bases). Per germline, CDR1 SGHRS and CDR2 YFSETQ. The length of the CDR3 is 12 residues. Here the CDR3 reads CASSLVPGEVFF. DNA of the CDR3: TGCGCCAGCAGCTTGGTTCCCGGGGAGGTGTTTTTT.

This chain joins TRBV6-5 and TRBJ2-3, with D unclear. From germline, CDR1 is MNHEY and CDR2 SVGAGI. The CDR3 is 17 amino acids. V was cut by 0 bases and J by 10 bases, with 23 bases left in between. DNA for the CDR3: TGTGCCAGCAGTTACTCGATCCCCCCGCACCCCGACGAGTCGCAGTATTTT. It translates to CASSYSIPPHPDESQYF.

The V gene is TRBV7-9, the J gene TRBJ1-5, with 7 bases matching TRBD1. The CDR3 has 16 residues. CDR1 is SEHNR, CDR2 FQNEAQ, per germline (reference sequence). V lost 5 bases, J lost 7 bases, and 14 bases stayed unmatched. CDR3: CASSQYQGVREQPQHF. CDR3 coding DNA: TGTGCCAGCAGCCAATATCAGGGGGTAAGGGAGCAGCCCCAGCATTTT.

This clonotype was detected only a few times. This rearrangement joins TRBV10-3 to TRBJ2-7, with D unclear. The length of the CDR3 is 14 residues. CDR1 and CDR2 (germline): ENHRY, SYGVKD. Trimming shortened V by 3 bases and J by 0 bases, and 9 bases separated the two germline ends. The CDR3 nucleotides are TGTGCCATCAGTGACCCTGGGTACTCCTACGAGCAGTACGTC. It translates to CAISDPGYSYEQYV.

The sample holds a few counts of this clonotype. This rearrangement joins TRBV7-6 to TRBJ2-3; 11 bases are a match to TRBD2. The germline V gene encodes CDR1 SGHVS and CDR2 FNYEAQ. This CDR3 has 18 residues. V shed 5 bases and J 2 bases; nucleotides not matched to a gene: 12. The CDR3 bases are TGTGCCAGCAGCCCTCTGGCTCTAGCGGGGGGCCTCACAGATACGCAGTATTTT. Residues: CASSPLALAGGLTDTQYF. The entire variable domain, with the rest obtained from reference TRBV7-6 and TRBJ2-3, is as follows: GAGVSQSPRYKVTKRGQDVALRCDPISGHVSLYWYRQALGQGPEFLTYFNYEAQQDKSGLPNDRFSAERPEGSISTLTIQRTEQRDSAMYRCASSPLALAGGLTDTQYFGPGTRLTVL.

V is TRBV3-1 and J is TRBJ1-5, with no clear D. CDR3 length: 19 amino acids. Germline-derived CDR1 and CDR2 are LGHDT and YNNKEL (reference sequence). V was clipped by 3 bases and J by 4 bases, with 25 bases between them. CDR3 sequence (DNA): TGTGCCAGCAGCCACGGGTGGGCAGACCTTAAATCCCATAATCAGCCCCAGCATTTT. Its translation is CASSHGWADLKSHNQPQHF.

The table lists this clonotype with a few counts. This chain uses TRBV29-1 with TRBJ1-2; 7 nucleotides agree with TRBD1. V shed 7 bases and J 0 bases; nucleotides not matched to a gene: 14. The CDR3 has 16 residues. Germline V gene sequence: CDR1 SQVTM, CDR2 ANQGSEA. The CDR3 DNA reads TGCAGCGCCGAGTTGTGGGGGACAGAAGCTAACTATGGCTACACCTTC. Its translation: CSAELWGTEANYGYTF.

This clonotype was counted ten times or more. CDR3 sequence (DNA): TGCAGCGGCCTCGGGGACAGGGGCGGACCGGAGACCCAGTACTTC. This encodes CSGLGDRGGPETQYF. The rearrangement links TRBV29-1 to TRBJ2-5; TRBD1 matches at 10 bases. The germline V gene encodes CDR1 SQVTM and CDR2 ANQGSEA. The V gene end was trimmed by 7 bases and the J gene end by 5 bases; junction bases not matched to a gene: 13. The CDR3 has 15 residues.

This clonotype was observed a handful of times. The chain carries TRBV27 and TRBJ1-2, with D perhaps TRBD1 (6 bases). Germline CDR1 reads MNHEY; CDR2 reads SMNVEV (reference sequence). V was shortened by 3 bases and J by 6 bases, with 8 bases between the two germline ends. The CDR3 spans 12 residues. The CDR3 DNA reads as TGTGCCAGCAGTTTGCCAGGGGATGGCTACACCTTC. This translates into CASSLPGDGYTF.

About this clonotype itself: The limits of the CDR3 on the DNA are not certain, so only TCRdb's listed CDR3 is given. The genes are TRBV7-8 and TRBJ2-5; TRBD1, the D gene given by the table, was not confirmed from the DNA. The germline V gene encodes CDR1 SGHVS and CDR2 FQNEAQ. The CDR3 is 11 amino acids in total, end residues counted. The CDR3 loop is CASSLVGTGAF.

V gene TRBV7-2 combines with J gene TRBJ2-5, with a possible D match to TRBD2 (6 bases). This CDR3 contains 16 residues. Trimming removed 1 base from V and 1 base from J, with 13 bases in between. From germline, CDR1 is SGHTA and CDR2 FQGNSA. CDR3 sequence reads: CASSLGVSGPQETQYF. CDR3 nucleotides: TGTGCCAGCAGCTTAGGAGTTAGCGGTCCCCAAGAGACCCAGTACTTC.

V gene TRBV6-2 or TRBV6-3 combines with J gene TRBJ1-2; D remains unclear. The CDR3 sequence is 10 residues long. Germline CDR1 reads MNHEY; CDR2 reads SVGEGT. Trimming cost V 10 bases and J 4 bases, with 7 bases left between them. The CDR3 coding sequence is TGTGCCAACCGGGTCTATGGCTACACCTTC. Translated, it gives CANRVYGYTF.

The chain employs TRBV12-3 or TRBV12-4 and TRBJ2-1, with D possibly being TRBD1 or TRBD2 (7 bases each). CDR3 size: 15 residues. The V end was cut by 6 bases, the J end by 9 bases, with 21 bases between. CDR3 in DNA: TGTGCCAGCAGCAACCAGGGGGAGGGGTGGGTTGAGCAGTTCTTC. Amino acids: CASSNQGEGWVEQFF.

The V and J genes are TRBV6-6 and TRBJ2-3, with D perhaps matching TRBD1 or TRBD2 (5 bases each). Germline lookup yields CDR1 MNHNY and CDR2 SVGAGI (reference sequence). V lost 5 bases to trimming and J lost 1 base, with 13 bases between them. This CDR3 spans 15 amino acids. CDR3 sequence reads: CASSRDRGGTDTQYF. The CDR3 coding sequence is TGTGCCAGCAGTCGGGACCGAGGGGGCACAGATACGCAGTATTTT.

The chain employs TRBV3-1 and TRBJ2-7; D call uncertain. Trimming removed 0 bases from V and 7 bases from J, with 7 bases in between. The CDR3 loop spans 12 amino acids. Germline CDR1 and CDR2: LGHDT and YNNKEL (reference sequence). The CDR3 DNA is TGTGCCAGCAGCCAAGATCGGTGGGAGCAGTACTTC. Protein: CASSQDRWEQYF.